This TCR beta chain was documented in a study of technical replicates of blood from a few donors. V shed 5 bases and J shed 2 bases, with 8 bases lying between them. This CDR3 has 13 residues. Per the germline V gene, CDR1 is LNHDA and CDR2 is SQIVND (reference sequence). This clone was counted a few times. Using immunoSEQ multiplex PCR, the repertoire was profiled, and TCRdb retains in-frame clones only, with some absent. The sample shows roughly 48,000 clones, more than 85% of them seen only once. The specimen was PBMCs. The receptor comes from a human donor in good health. Some clones in this sample may be carry-over from other donors' samples. The chain recombines TRBV19 with TRBJ2-3; D is unclear. Here the CDR3 reads CASSVENTDTQYF. The CDR3 coding sequence is TGTGCCAGTAGTGTGGAGAACACAGATACGCAGTATTTT.